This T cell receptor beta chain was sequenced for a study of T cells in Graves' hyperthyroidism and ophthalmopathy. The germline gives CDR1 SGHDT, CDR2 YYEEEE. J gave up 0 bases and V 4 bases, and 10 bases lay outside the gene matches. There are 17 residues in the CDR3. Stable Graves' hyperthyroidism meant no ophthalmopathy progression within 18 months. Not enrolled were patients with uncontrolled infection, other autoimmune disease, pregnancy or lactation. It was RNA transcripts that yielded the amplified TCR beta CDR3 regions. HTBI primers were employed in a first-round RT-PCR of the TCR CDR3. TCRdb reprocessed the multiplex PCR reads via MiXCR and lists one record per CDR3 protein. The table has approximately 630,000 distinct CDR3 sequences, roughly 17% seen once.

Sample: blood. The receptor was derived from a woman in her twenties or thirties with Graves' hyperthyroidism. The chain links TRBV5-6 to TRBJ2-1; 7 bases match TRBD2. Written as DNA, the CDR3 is TGTGCCAGCAGCCCGTTACTAGCGCCGAGCTCCTACAATGAGCAGTTCTTC. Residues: CASSPLLAPSSYNEQFF.